Listed below are T cell receptor beta chains from one sample, sequenced in a study of blood T cells in healthy people across ages. TCRdb re-analysed the 5' RACE reads in MiXCR, keeping a single row per CDR3 protein. This sample has about 1.1 million distinct CDR3 sequences, with under 40% found just once. The sequenced sample consisted of blood. The receptors come from a man aged 18 to 30 in good health. Each CDR3 is given with its conserved first and last residue. A D gene is named only where the DNA matches it firmly. Clone size is given for some rows only: seen once, a few or many times, or a class if the clone is expanded.

D gene | J gene | clone size | V gene | CDR3 DNA | CDR3 protein
TRBD2 | TRBJ2-1 | - | TRBV3-1 | TGTGCCAGCAGCCAAGAACTAGCGGGTTCCTACAATGAGCAGTTCTTC | CASSQELAGSYNEQFF
TRBD1 | TRBJ2-3 | - | TRBV25-1 | TGTGCCAGCAAACAGGGACAGGGGGGGGATACGCAGTATTTT | CASKQGQGGDTQYF
- | TRBJ1-2 | few | TRBV5-1 | TGCGCCAGCAGCCCCGGCGGCCCAGGCTCTAACTATGGCTACACCTTC | CASSPGGPGSNYGYTF
- | TRBJ1-5 | - | TRBV20-1 | TGCAGTGCTAGAGATCACCAGGATGGTCAGCCCCAGCATTTT | CSARDHQDGQPQHF
TRBD2 | TRBJ2-1 | - | TRBV9 | TGTGCCAGCACCACTCTGCCCGGGGGGGTCTCCTACAATGAGCAGTTCTTC | CASTTLPGGVSYNEQFF
- | TRBJ2-1 | - | TRBV5-5 | TGTGCCAGCAGCCAGGACAGCCCTAACAATGAGCAGTTCTTC | CASSQDSPNNEQFF
- | TRBJ1-1 | - | TRBV30 | TGTGCCTGGAGTATACGGCAGACAAACACTGAAGCTTTCTTT | CAWSIRQTNTEAFF
- | TRBJ2-4 | - | TRBV7-6 | TGTGCCAGCAGCTCGTCCCTTGGCACTCTGCGGGCGCTAGCCAAAAACATTCAGTACTTC | CASSSSLGTLRALAKNIQYF
TRBD1 | TRBJ2-1 | - | TRBV5-1 | TGCGCCAGCAGCCATTTTCCCGACAGGGCGACCTACAATGAGCAGTTCTTC | CASSHFPDRATYNEQFF
- | TRBJ2-1 | few | TRBV12-3/TRBV12-4 | TGTGCCAGCAGTTTAGAGCCTCTAGCGTACAATGAGCAGTTCTTC | CASSLEPLAYNEQFF
TRBD1 | TRBJ2-1 | few | TRBV27 | TGTGCCAGCAGTCCGGGACAGAGGCCAGTGAATGAGCAGTTCTTC | CASSPGQRPVNEQFF
- | TRBJ1-2 | few | TRBV18 | TGTGCCAGCTCACCACGTCCGGGGGATGTTGGCTACACCTTC | CASSPRPGDVGYTF
TRBD1 | TRBJ2-7 | - | TRBV20-1 | TGCAGTGTTGAGGACAGGTTTTCCTACGAGCAGTACTTC | CSVEDRFSYEQYF
TRBD2 | TRBJ2-1 | - | TRBV29-1 | TGCAGCGTTGAGGCTAGCGGTCAGTCCTACAATGAGCAGTTCTTC | CSVEASGQSYNEQFF
TRBD2 | TRBJ2-3 | - | TRBV12-3/TRBV12-4 | TGTGCCAGCACCAAACTAGCGGGGGTGGCAGATACGCAGTATTTT | CASTKLAGVADTQYF
- | TRBJ2-1 | - | TRBV7-2 | TGTGCCAGCAGCTCGGGGGCGAGGGGCAATCTTTACAATGAGCAGTTCTTC | CASSSGARGNLYNEQFF
TRBD1 | TRBJ1-5 | few | TRBV3-1 | TGTGCCAGCAGCCAAGTCTTAGGGGGCAGCCAGCCCCAGCATTTT | CASSQVLGGSQPQHF